This TCR beta chain was obtained from a study of T cell repertoires in cytomegalovirus infection. Overall study context: Well-studied HLA-B-restricted CMV epitopes were used in the study alongside recently identified HLA-C-restricted ones. Indicated by public TCR beta signatures were CMV infection and matching HLA type.

Study conclusions and caveats: Clonotype analysis showed dominance of the ex vivo response by HLA-C-restricted CMV-specific TCR beta clonotypes.

The CDR3 has 16 amino acids. J was trimmed by 3 bases and V by 5 bases; bases with no gene match: 9. CDR1 is MNHEY, CDR2 SMNVEV, per germline (reference sequence). Each CDR3 protein is one row after TCRdb ran MiXCR on the reads. This table has about 770,000 distinct CDR3 sequences, almost 30% appearing once. Comment on this clonotype: Its target is not known.

The receptor was isolated from a human donor in good health (CMV status not recorded). Some clones in this sample may be carry-over from other donors' samples. Here the sequenced sample was cultured CD8+ T cells from PBMCs, taken from culture after CMV antigen stimulation. The V and J genes are TRBV27 and TRBJ1-5, with 8 nucleotides matching TRBD1. CDR3 amino acids: CASSRGAGGNNQPQHF. The CDR3 DNA follows: TGTGCCAGCAGTCGGGGGGCAGGGGGCAACAATCAGCCCCAGCATTTT.